The T cell receptor beta chain described here comes from a study of blood T cells in healthy people across ages. Study-wide points: Diversity was higher, and naive CD4+ cells more numerous, in long-lived donors than in aged donors. From one million sequenced T cells, diversity estimates were lower bounds.

About this clonotype: Its target is unknown.

A second PCR, run for roughly 7 to 12 cycles, used a sample-barcoded 5' primer plus a J-beta primer mix. MiXCR was run by TCRdb on the 5' RACE reads, yielding one entry per CDR3 protein. This sample has 1 million to 1.2 million distinct CDR3 sequences, with more than 30% found just once. The sequence was obtained from a man aged 18 to 35 in good health. Sequencing used blood.

CDR3 sequence (DNA): TGTGCCAGCAGCCAAGATCTTGGGCAGGGACAGGTCCAGCATTTT. Amino acid sequence: CASSQDLGQGQVQHF. This rearrangement joins TRBV4-2 to TRBJ1-5, with TRBD1 matching over 8 bases. CDR1 and CDR2 from the germline V gene are LGHNA and YNFKEQ. V shed 0 bases, J shed 12 bases, and the junction held 10 bases outside the gene matches. CDR3 length: 15 residues.